This T cell receptor (beta chain) was documented in a study of OX40 agonist ivuxolimab in advanced cancers. The overall study: Dose-escalation patients had hepatocellular carcinoma, melanoma, renal cell or head and neck cancer. From about 23 to 85 years was the age range, with a mean of approximately 58 years, and 65% to 90% were male. General study points: Researchers did not determine the expanded peripheral T cells' antigen specificity.

The CDR3 is 15 residues long. Germline CDR1 SGHRS, CDR2 YFSETQ. Unmatched junction bases numbered 12, after V lost 0 bases and J lost 14 bases. Points on this clone: Its target is unknown.

Data came from immunoSEQ multiplex PCR; TCRdb stores just in-frame clones and leaves some out. Seen here are about 14,000 clones, 80% observed once, and the top ten hold 13% to 15%. The V and J genes are TRBV5-1 and TRBJ2-1, with TRBD2 matching 9 bases. The receptor was isolated from an adult with an advanced solid tumor such as melanoma, head and neck, liver or kidney cancer. This material consisted of CD4+ or CD8+ T cells sorted from blood, taken in a trial of the OX40 agonist ivuxolimab. The CDR3 protein is CASSLASGSGGLEFF. CDR3 DNA sequence: TGCGCCAGCAGCTTGGCTAGCGGTAGCGGGGGTCTCGAGTTCTTC.